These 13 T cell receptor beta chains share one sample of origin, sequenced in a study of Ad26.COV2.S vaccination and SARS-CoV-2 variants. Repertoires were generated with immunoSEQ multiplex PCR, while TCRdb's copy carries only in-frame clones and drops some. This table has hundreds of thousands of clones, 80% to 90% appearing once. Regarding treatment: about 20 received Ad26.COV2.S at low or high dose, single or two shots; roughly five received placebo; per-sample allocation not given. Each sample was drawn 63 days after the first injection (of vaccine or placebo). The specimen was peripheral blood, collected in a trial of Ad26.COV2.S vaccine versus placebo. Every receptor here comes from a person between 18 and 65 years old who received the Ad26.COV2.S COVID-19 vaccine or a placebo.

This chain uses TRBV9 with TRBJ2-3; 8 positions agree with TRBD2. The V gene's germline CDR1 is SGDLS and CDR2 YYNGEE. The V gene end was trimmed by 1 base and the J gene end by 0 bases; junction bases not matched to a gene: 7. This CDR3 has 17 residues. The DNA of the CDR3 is TGTGCCAGCAGCGTAAATCCAGCGGGGGCTAGCACAGATACGCAGTATTTT. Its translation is CASSVNPAGASTDTQYF.

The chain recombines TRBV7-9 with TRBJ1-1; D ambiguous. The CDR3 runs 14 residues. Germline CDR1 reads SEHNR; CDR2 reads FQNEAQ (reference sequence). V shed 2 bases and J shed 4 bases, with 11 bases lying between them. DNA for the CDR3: TGTGCCAGCAGCTTATCGGGTTGGGGCACTGAAGCTTTCTTT. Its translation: CASSLSGWGTEAFF. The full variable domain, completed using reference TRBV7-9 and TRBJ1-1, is DTGVSQNPRHKITKRGQNVTFRCDPISEHNRLYWYRQTLGQGPEFLTYFQNEAQLEKSRLLSDRFSAERPKGSFSTLEIQRTEQGDSAMYLCASSLSGWGTEAFFGQGTRLTVV.

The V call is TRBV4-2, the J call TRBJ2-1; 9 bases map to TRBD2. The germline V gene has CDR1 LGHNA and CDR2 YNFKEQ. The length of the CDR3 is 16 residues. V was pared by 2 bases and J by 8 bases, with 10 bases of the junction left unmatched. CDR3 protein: CASSQRSVGGGDEQFF. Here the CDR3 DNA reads TGTGCCAGCAGCCAACGCTCTGTGGGCGGGGGGGATGAGCAGTTCTTC.

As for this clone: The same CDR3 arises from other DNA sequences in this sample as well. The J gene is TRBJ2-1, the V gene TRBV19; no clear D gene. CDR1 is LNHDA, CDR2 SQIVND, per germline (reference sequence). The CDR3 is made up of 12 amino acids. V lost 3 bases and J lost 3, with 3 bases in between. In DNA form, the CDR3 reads TGTGCCAGTAGTATTGGCTACAATGAGCAGTTCTTC. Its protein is CASSIGYNEQFF.

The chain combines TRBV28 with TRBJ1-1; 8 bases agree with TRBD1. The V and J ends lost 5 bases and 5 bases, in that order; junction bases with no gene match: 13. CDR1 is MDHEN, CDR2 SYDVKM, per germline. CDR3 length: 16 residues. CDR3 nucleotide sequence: TGTGCCAGCAGTGAGGGACAGGCCCGCCCGGGGACTGAAGCTTTCTTT. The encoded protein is CASSEGQARPGTEAFF. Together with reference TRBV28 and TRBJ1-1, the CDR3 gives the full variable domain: DVKVTQSSRYLVKRTGEKVFLECVQDMDHENMFWYRQDPGLGLRLIYFSYDVKMKEKGDIPEGYSVSREKKERFSLILESASTNQTSMYLCASSEGQARPGTEAFFGQGTRLTVV.

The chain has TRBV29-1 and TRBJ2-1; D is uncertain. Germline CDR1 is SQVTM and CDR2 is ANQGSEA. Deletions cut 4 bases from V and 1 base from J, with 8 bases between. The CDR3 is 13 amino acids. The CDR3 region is CSVVPISYNEQFF. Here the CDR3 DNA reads TGCAGCGTTGTCCCAATTTCCTACAATGAGCAGTTCTTC.

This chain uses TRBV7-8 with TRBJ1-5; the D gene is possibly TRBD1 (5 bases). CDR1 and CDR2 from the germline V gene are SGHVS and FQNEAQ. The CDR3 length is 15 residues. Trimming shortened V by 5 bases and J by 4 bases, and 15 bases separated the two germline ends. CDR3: CASSRTRGGNQPQHF. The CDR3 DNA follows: TGTGCCAGCAGCCGGACGCGGGGCGGGAATCAGCCCCAGCATTTT.

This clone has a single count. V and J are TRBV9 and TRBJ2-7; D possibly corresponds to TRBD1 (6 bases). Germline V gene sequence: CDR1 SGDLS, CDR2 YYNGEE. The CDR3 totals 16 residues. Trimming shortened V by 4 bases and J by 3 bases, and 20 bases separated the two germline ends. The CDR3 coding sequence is TGTGCCAGCAGCCCCCCATATCCCCAGGGGATCTACGAGCAGTACTTC. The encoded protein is CASSPPYPQGIYEQYF.

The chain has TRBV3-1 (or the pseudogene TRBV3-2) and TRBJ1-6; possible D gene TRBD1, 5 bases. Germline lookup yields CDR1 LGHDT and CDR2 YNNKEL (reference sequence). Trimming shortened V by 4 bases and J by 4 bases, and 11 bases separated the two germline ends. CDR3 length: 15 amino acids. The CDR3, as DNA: TGTGCCAGCAGCCTCCGACAGCTGTATAATTCACCCCTCCACTTT. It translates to CASSLRQLYNSPLHF.

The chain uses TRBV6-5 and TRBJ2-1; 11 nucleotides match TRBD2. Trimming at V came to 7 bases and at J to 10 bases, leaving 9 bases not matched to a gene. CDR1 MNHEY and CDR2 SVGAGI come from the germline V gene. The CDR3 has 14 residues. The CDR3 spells CASMLAGGPGEQFF. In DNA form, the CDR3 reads TGTGCCAGCATGTTAGCGGGGGGGCCAGGGGAGCAGTTCTTC.

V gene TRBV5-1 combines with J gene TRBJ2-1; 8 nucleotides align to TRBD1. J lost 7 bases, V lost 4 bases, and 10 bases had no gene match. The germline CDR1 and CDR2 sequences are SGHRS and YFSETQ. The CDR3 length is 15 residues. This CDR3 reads CASSRAGGNENEQFF. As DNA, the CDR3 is TGCGCCAGCAGCCGTGCAGGGGGCAATGAGAATGAGCAGTTCTTC. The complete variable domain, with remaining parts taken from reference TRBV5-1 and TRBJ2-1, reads KAGVTQTPRYLIKTRGQQVTLSCSPISGHRSVSWYQQTPGQGLQFLFEYFSETQRNKGNFPGRFSGRQFSNSRSEMNVSTLELGDSALYLCASSRAGGNENEQFFGPGTRLTVL.

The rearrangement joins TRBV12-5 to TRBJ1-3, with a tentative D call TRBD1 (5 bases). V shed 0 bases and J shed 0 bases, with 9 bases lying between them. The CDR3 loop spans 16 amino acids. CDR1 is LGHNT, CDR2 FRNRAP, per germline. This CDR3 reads CASGLVHRFSGNTIYF. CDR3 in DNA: TGTGCTAGTGGTTTGGTACACAGGTTCTCTGGAAACACCATATATTTT.

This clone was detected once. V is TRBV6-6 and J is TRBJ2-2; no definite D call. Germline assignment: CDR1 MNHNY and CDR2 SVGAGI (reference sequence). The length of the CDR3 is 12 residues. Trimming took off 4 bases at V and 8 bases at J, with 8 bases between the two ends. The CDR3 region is CASSSEYGELFF. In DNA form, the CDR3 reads TGTGCCAGCAGTTCCGAATATGGGGAGCTGTTTTTT.